What follows describes a single TCR beta chain. Its antigen is still unknown. The CDR3 consists of 15 residues. Germline V CDR1 and CDR2: SGHRS, YFSETQ. The trim removed 4 bases at V and 5 bases at J, leaving 6 bases unmatched. Libraries were prepared by immunoSEQ multiplex PCR; TCRdb keeps only in-frame clonotypes and omits some of them. The data show around 20,000 clones, around 86% seen once. The data belong to a study of PD-1 blockade in classical Hodgkin lymphoma. At the level of the study: Nivolumab 3 mg/kg was given intravenously every 2 weeks.

Relapses following autologous stem cell transplantation were seen in all patients, with brentuximab vedotin exposure varying. Overall study findings and caveats: The authors excluded patients who started nivolumab under 1 year after ASCT. CD4+ TCR diversity climbed significantly by C4D1, unlike CD8+ TCR diversity.

This TCR came from a human donor with classical Hodgkin lymphoma. The sample was peripheral blood mononuclear cells (PBMCs), taken at baseline. This chain links TRBV5-1 with TRBJ2-1; TRBD2 aligns across 10 bases. The CDR3 nucleotides are TGCGCCAGCAGCGTGTCCGGACTAGCGGACAATGAGCAGTTCTTC. It yields the protein CASSVSGLADNEQFF.